Only a few counts were recorded for the clone carrying this T cell receptor beta chain. Its antigen is currently unknown. For bulk TCR libraries, previously described methods and listed TCR primers were used. TCRdb processed the PCR reads anew with MiXCR; each CDR3 protein has one entry. The table has 460,000 or so distinct CDR3 sequences, over 20% seen once; the top ten hold around 0.84%. These data come from a study of molecular identifiers for immune sequencing clone quantification. Study conclusions and caveats: Clones exceeding 20 RNA copies carried over 97% of effector molecules but under 1% of naive-cell molecules. Highly expanded clone sizes could be underestimated by identical TCR molecules that share a barcode.

V lost 5 bases and J 4 bases, leaving 11 bases between the germline ends. This CDR3 is 13 amino acids long. The germline gives CDR1 MDHEN, CDR2 SYDVKM. This clonotype originated in a human donor in good health. Some libraries in this study had Jurkat cell RNA spiked in. This sequence joins TRBV28 and TRBJ1-1; D perhaps matches TRBD1 (6 bases). The sequencing input was naive CD8+ T cells from blood, with Jurkat cell RNA spiked in. Subset denoted: FACS-sorted CD8+CD4-CCR7+CD45RA+ naive T cells. CDR3 nucleotides: TGTGCCAGCAGTAACAGGGTGGCCACTGAAGCTTTCTTT. This encodes CASSNRVATEAFF.